This is a list of T cell receptor beta chains from one sample in a study of T-cell reconstitution after alpha-beta-depleted transplantation in children. TCRdb re-called the PCR reads through MiXCR, storing one row per CDR3 protein. This sample has 200,000 to 250,000 distinct CDR3 sequences, with 20% to 30% found just once. The material sequenced was PBMCs, mostly from graft donor cells, taken 360 days after TCRalphabeta/CD19-depleted stem cell transplant. The receptor source for this set is a female patient aged 2-15 years who had a stem cell transplant for congenital amegakaryocytic thrombocytopenia, so the T cells may come from the graft donor. CDR3s include the opening cysteine and the closing phenylalanine or tryptophan. The D gene is left open where the match is weak. Where a row states a size, it is once, few, many or the class of an expanded clone; other rows omit it.

J gene: TRBJ2-1; clone size: NA; V gene: TRBV28; D gene: NA; CDR3 DNA: TGTGCCTCCGGTCAGGGTGCTACCAGTGAGCAGTTCTTC; CDR3 protein: CASGQGATSEQFF
J gene: TRBJ2-7; clone size: few; V gene: TRBV28; D gene: NA; CDR3 DNA: TGTGCCAGCAGTTTAAGCGTTAGCGCTTACTCCTACGAGCAGTACTTC; CDR3 protein: CASSLSVSAYSYEQYF
J gene: TRBJ1-2; clone size: NA; V gene: TRBV12-3/TRBV12-4; D gene: NA; CDR3 DNA: TGTGCCAGCAGTTTATATCGGACCCACTATGGCTACACCTTC; CDR3 protein: CASSLYRTHYGYTF
J gene: TRBJ1-2; clone size: few; V gene: TRBV11-2; D gene: NA; CDR3 DNA: TGTGCCAGCAGCTTGACGAGGTATAGCTATGGCTACACCTTC; CDR3 protein: CASSLTRYSYGYTF
J gene: TRBJ2-3; clone size: NA; V gene: TRBV7-2; D gene: NA; CDR3 DNA: TGTGCCAGCAGCTTTGGGGCCGGACAAGGGAGAGATACGCAGTATTTT; CDR3 protein: CASSFGAGQGRDTQYF
J gene: TRBJ2-3; clone size: NA; V gene: TRBV4-2; D gene: TRBD2; CDR3 DNA: TGTGCCAGCAGCCAAGGGGGACTAGCGGGAAACACAGATACGCAGTATTTT; CDR3 protein: CASSQGGLAGNTDTQYF
J gene: TRBJ1-4; clone size: few; V gene: TRBV15; D gene: TRBD1; CDR3 DNA: TGTGCCACCAGCAGAAGACAGGGTTTCGGTGAAAAACTGTTTTTT; CDR3 protein: CATSRRQGFGEKLFF
J gene: TRBJ2-1; clone size: few; V gene: TRBV5-4; D gene: TRBD2; CDR3 DNA: TGTGCCAGCAGCAGACTAGCGGATAATGAGCAGTTCTTC; CDR3 protein: CASSRLADNEQFF
J gene: TRBJ2-6; clone size: NA; V gene: TRBV18; D gene: TRBD1; CDR3 DNA: TGTGCCAGCTCACCACCAGATCGGATCAGGGGGCCCGGGGCCAACGTCCTGACTTTC; CDR3 protein: CASSPPDRIRGPGANVLTF
J gene: TRBJ2-3; clone size: NA; V gene: TRBV6-5; D gene: NA; CDR3 DNA: TGTGCCAGCAGTTACTCGGCGTGGGATATGTGGGGGGGCACAGATACGCAGTATTTT; CDR3 protein: CASSYSAWDMWGGTDTQYF